A single sample is the source of the 8 T cell receptor beta chains below, sequenced in a study of cytomegalovirus exposure and HLA in healthy donors. The protocol was immunoSEQ multiplex PCR, while the TCRdb copy is restricted to in-frame clones and leaves out a portion. This table has 170,000 or so clones, 84% appearing once. The sample taken for sequencing was PBMCs. These receptors originate from a woman aged 18-29 years in good health and CMV-seropositive.

As for this clone: At the DNA level, this CDR3 is encoded by other sequences in the same sample as well. V usage is TRBV18 and J usage is TRBJ1-2, with D possibly matching TRBD1 (5 bases). V was pared by 6 bases and J by 4 bases, with 12 bases between. The CDR3 is 13 residues long. The germline V gene has CDR1 KGHSH and CDR2 LQKENI. The CDR3 loop is CASSPDSSYGYTF. The CDR3 coding sequence is TGTGCCAGCTCTCCTGACAGTAGCTATGGCTACACCTTC. Filled out from reference TRBV18 and TRBJ1-2, the complete variable domain reads NAGVMQNPRHLVRRRGQEARLRCSPMKGHSHVYWYRQLPEEGLKFMVYLQKENIIDESGMPKERFSAEFPKEGPSILRIQQVVRGDSAAYFCASSPDSSYGYTFGSGTRLTVV.

The V gene is TRBV7-9, the J gene TRBJ1-2; D is unclear. CDR1 and CDR2 from the germline V gene are SEHNR and FQNEAQ (reference sequence). V gave up 5 bases and J gave up 8 bases, with 12 bases separating them. The length of the CDR3 is 12 residues. CDR3 in amino acids: CASSRESLGYTF. The CDR3 DNA follows: TGTGCCAGCAGCCGAGAGTCCCTAGGCTACACCTTC.

This rearrangement joins TRBV5-1 to TRBJ2-3, with 9 bases lining up with TRBD1. The junction had 14 bases not matched to a gene; V was cut back by 0 bases and J by 6 bases. Germline CDR1 reads SGHRS; CDR2 reads YFSETQ. This CDR3 region has 18 residues. The CDR3: CASSLGGPYRGRGDTQYF. As DNA, the CDR3 is TGCGCCAGCAGCTTGGGTGGCCCCTACAGGGGGCGCGGGGATACGCAGTATTTT.

This clone was counted once. V usage is TRBV5-1 and J usage is TRBJ1-5, with D unresolved. CDR3 length: 14 residues. The V end was cut by 0 bases, the J end by 2 bases, with 6 bases between. Germline V CDR1 and CDR2: SGHRS, YFSETQ. CDR3 in amino acids: CASSLDQGNQPQHF. Written as DNA, the CDR3 is TGCGCCAGCAGCTTGGATCAGGGCAATCAGCCCCAGCATTTT. Supplemented by reference TRBV5-1 and TRBJ1-5, the full variable domain reads KAGVTQTPRYLIKTRGQQVTLSCSPISGHRSVSWYQQTPGQGLQFLFEYFSETQRNKGNFPGRFSGRQFSNSRSEMNVSTLELGDSALYLCASSLDQGNQPQHFGDGTRLSIL.

The V call is TRBV2, the J call TRBJ2-3; 9 bases fit TRBD2. The CDR3 runs 14 residues. CDR1 and CDR2 from the germline V gene are SNHLY and FYNNEI. Trimming took 8 bases from V and 2 from J; bases not matched to a gene: 5. For the CDR3, the DNA is TGTGCCAGCCGACTAGCGGATTACACAGATACGCAGTATTTT. This gives the protein CASRLADYTDTQYF.

This clone was seen just once. The J gene is TRBJ1-2, the V gene TRBV15; TRBD1 matches 9 bases. Germline V gives CDR1 LNHNV, CDR2 YYDKDF (reference sequence). The CDR3 has 15 amino acids. After removal of 7 bases from V and 3 bases from J, the junction contained 9 bases not matched to a gene. The CDR3 loop reads CATTDGQGIYYGYTF. The DNA for the CDR3 is TGTGCCACCACCGATGGACAGGGGATATACTATGGCTACACCTTC.

V usage is TRBV5-4 and J usage is TRBJ1-6, with a possible D match to TRBD1 (6 bases). The V gene's germline CDR1 is SGHNT and CDR2 YYREEE (reference sequence). The CDR3 is 14 residues long. The V end was cut by 3 bases, the J end by 4 bases, with 8 bases between. Written as DNA, the CDR3 is TGTGCCAGCAGCTCCGGACAGTATAATTCACCCCTCCACTTT. The encoded protein is CASSSGQYNSPLHF.

This chain joins TRBV18 and TRBJ2-1, with a possible D match to TRBD1 (6 bases). The CDR3 is 16 amino acids. V lost 3 bases, J lost 7 bases, and 19 bases lay in between. Per the germline V gene, CDR1 is KGHSH and CDR2 is LQKENI. CDR3 coding DNA: TGTGCCAGCTCACCTAATCCCCCAGGGGTGGGGAATGAGCAGTTCTTC. This sequence encodes CASSPNPPGVGNEQFF.